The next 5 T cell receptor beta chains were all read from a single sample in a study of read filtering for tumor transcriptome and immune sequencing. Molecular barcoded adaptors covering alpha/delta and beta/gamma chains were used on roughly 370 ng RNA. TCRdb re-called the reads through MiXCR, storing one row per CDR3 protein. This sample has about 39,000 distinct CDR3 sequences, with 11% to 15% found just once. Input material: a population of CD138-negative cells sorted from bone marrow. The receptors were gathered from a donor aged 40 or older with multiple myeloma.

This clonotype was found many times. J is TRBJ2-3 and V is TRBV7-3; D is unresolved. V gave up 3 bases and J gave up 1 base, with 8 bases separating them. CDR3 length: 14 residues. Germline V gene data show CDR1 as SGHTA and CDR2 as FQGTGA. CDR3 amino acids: CASSFGTGTDTQYF. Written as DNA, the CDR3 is TGTGCCAGCAGCTTCGGCACCGGCACAGATACGCAGTATTTT.

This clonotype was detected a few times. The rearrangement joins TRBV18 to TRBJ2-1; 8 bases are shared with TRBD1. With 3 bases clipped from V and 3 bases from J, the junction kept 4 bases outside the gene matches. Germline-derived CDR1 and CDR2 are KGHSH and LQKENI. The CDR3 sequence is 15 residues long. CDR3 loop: CASSPGTGIYNEQFF. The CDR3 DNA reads TGTGCCAGCTCACCCGGGACAGGAATCTACAATGAGCAGTTCTTC.

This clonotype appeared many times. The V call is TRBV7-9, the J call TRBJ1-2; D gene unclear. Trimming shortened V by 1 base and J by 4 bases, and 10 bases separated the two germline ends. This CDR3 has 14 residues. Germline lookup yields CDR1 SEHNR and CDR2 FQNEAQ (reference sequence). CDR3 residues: CASSLGSLSYGYTF. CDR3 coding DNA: TGTGCCAGCAGCTTAGGGAGCTTGAGCTATGGCTACACCTTC.

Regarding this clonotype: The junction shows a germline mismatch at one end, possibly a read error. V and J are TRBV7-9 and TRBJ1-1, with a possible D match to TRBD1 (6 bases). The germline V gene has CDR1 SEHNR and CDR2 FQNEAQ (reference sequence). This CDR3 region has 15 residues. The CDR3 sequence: CVSRVIDGRGAEAFF. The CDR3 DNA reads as TGTGTCAGCAGGGTGATCGACGGCCGGGGGGCAGAAGCTTTCTTT.

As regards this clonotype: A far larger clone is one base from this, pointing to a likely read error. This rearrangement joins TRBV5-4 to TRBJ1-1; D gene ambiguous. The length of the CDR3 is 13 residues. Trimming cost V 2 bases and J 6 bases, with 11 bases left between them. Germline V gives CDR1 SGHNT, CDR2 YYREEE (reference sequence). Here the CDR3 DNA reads TGTGCCAGCAGCTTCCAGGTATTCGCTGAAGCTTTCTTT. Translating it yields CASSFQVFAEAFF.